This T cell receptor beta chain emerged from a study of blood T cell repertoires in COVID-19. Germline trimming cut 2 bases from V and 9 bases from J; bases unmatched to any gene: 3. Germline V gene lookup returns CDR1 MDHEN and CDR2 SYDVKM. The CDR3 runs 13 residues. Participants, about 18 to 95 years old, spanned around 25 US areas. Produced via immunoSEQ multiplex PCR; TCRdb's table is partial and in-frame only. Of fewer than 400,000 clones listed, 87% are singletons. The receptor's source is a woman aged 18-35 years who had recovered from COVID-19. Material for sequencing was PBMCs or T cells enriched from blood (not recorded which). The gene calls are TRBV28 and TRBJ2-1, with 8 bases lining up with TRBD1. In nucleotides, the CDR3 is TGTGCCAGCAGTTTACAGGGGGCGGGTGAGCAGTTCTTC. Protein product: CASSLQGAGEQFF.